This T cell receptor beta chain was documented in a study of cytomegalovirus exposure and HLA in healthy donors. Study-wide findings and caveats: Previous analysis showed most TCR beta V segments were productive about 87% or about 30% of the time.

PCR primers comprised 60 Vbeta and 13 Jbeta primers. The protocol was immunoSEQ multiplex PCR, while the TCRdb copy is restricted to in-frame clones and leaves out a portion. The repertoire consists of approximately 88,000 clones, with more than 75% occurring once and the leading ten covering around 5%. For this clone: Its target is unknown.

The V gene's germline CDR1 is MNHEY and CDR2 SVGAGI. Trimming removed 5 bases at V and 4 bases at J, with 17 bases between. This CDR3 comprises 15 residues. The J gene is TRBJ1-1, the V gene TRBV6-5; possible D gene TRBD1, 6 bases. This receptor was identified in a man between 25 and 39 years old in good health and CMV-seropositive. Sequenced input: PBMCs. This chain's CDR3 is CASSPQGPRGTEAFF. The DNA of the CDR3 is TGTGCCAGCAGTCCCCAGGGGCCGAGGGGCACTGAAGCTTTCTTT.